This T cell receptor (beta chain) was profiled in a study of OX40 agonist ivuxolimab in advanced cancers. This table comes from immunoSEQ multiplex PCR, and its TCRdb copy is limited to in-frame clones, with some not included. This sample has 65,000 to 80,000 clones, with more than 75% found just once. Trimming took 0 bases from V and 8 from J; bases not matched to a gene: 10. This CDR3 comprises 15 residues. Germline assignment: CDR1 SGHRS and CDR2 YFSETQ. The chain has TRBV5-1 and TRBJ1-2, with 7 bases matching TRBD1. The source was CD4+ or CD8+ T cells sorted from blood, collected in a trial of the OX40 agonist ivuxolimab. The TCR sequence derives from an adult with an advanced solid tumor such as melanoma, head and neck, liver or kidney cancer. CDR3 sequence: CASSLAGQVGMGYTF. The CDR3 DNA reads as TGCGCCAGCAGCTTGGCTGGACAGGTTGGGATGGGCTACACCTTC.